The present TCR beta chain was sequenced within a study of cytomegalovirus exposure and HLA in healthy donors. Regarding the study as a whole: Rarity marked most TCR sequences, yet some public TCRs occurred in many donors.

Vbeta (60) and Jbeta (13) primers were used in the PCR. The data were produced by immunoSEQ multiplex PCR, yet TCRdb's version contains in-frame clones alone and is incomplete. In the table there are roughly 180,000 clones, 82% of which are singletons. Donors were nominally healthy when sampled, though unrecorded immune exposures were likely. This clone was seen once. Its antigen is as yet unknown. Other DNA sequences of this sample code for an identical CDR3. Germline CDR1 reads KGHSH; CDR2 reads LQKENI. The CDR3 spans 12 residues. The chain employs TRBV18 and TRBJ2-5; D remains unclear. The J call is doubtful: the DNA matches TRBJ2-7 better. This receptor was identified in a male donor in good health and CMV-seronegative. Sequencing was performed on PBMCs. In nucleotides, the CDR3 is TGTGCCAGCTCACCGGCCGGGTCCGAGCAGTACTTC. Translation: CASSPAGSEQYF.